These 15 T cell receptor beta chains were all obtained from the same sample, sequenced in a study of blood T cell repertoires in COVID-19. Profiling relied on immunoSEQ multiplex PCR, and the TCRdb table lists in-frame clones only, not all of them. This sample has around 150,000 clones, with about three quarters found just once. Input material: peripheral blood. The receptors here all came from a woman older than 75 with active or convalescent COVID-19.

CDR3 region: CATSDLREGGYTF. The CDR3 region has the DNA TGTGCCACCAGTGACCTCAGGGAGGGCGGCTACACCTTC. The chain uses TRBV24-1 and TRBJ1-2; D is possibly TRBD1 (5 bases). Trimming took 4 bases from V and 8 from J, leaving 13 bases between them. The CDR3 is 13 amino acids. Germline assignment: CDR1 KGHDR and CDR2 SFDVKD.

This clone was found a few times. V usage is TRBV5-1 and J usage is TRBJ2-7, with 7 bases fitting TRBD1. J gave up 4 bases and V 0 bases, and 4 bases lay outside the gene matches. CDR3 length: 14 residues. Germline CDR1 reads SGHRS; CDR2 reads YFSETQ. The CDR3 reads CASSLEGRGYEQYF. The CDR3 DNA sequence: TGCGCCAGCAGCTTGGAAGGCAGGGGGTACGAGCAGTACTTC.

This sequence joins TRBV7-3 and TRBJ1-1, with D maybe TRBD1 (6 bases). The CDR3 is made up of 15 amino acids. Trimming removed 2 bases from V and 1 base from J, with 11 bases in between. In germline, CDR1 is SGHTA, CDR2 FQGTGA. The DNA of the CDR3 is TGTGCCAGCAGCTTAGGGGGGGCAGAGAACACTGAAGCTTTCTTT. The encoded protein is CASSLGGAENTEAFF.

The genes are TRBV5-1 and TRBJ1-2; 10 bases are a match to TRBD1. Losses at the gene ends were 1 base for V and 5 bases for J; bases not matched to a gene: 2. Germline CDR1 and CDR2: SGHRS and YFSETQ. This CDR3 region has 14 residues. The CDR3 DNA is TGCGCCAGCAGCTTGTCGGGACAGGGGTATGGCTACACCTTC. This gives the protein CASSLSGQGYGYTF.

The table lists this clone with a few counts. The chain links TRBV2 to TRBJ1-5; no firm D call. Trimming pared 4 bases from V and 4 bases from J, leaving 14 bases between. Germline V gives CDR1 SNHLY, CDR2 FYNNEI. This CDR3 has 15 amino acids. The CDR3 nucleotides read TGTGCCAGCAGTGGTGGGCAGGTAAATAATCAGCCCCAGCATTTT. It translates to CASSGGQVNNQPQHF.

The rearrangement links TRBV7-9 to TRBJ1-4; D not resolved. This CDR3 contains 14 residues. V was pared by 5 bases and J by 6 bases, with 13 bases between. Germline-derived CDR1 and CDR2 are SEHNR and FQNEAQ (reference sequence). CDR3 region: CASSPSGRDEKLFF. CDR3 DNA sequence: TGTGCCAGCAGCCCCAGCGGGAGGGATGAAAAACTGTTTTTT. Together with reference TRBV7-9 and TRBJ1-4, the CDR3 gives the full variable domain: DTGVSQNPRHKITKRGQNVTFRCDPISEHNRLYWYRQTLGQGPEFLTYFQNEAQLEKSRLLSDRFSAERPKGSFSTLEIQRTEQGDSAMYLCASSPSGRDEKLFFGSGTQLSVL.

This chain connects TRBV18 to TRBJ1-1; 8 positions match TRBD1. The length of the CDR3 is 15 residues. Per the germline V gene, CDR1 is KGHSH and CDR2 is LQKENI. Losses at the gene ends were 1 base for V and 6 bases for J; bases not matched to a gene: 7. CDR3 in DNA: TGTGCCAGCTCACCACGTCAGGGGGCTGTCGCTGAAGCTTTCTTT. Translation gives CASSPRQGAVAEAFF.

CDR3 nucleotides: TGTGCCAGCAGCGTAGGTGTGGGGGGGCCAGGAGAGACCCAGTACTTC. This encodes CASSVGVGGPGETQYF. The rearrangement uses TRBV9 and TRBJ2-5; D is perhaps TRBD2 (7 bases). V lost 0 bases and J lost 4, with 16 bases in between. Germline V gene lookup returns CDR1 SGDLS and CDR2 YYNGEE. The CDR3 contains 16 residues.

This clone has only one observation. The CDR3 DNA reads as TGTGCCAGCAGCTCCCCCAGGGCCGGGAACACTGAAGCTTTCTTT. It translates to CASSSPRAGNTEAFF. V and J are TRBV28 and TRBJ1-1, with a possible D match to TRBD1 (5 bases). Germline V CDR1 and CDR2: MDHEN, SYDVKM. V was shortened by 6 bases and J by 1 base, with 15 bases between the two germline ends. The CDR3 covers 15 residues.

By sample fraction, this clone is medium-sized. The J gene is TRBJ1-2, the V gene TRBV19; TRBD1 aligns across 8 bases. Per the germline V gene, CDR1 is LNHDA and CDR2 is SQIVND (reference sequence). The CDR3 loop spans 13 amino acids. Losses at the gene ends were 5 bases for V and 4 bases for J; bases not matched to a gene: 3. CDR3 in DNA: TGTGCCAGTAGTGCCGGGACAGGCTATGGCTACACCTTC. This gives the protein CASSAGTGYGYTF.

The rearrangement uses TRBV6-5 and TRBJ2-1; D call uncertain. Germline V lookup: CDR1 MNHEY, CDR2 SVGAGI. The ends were cut back, 6 bases at V and 12 bases at J, with 21 bases in the middle. The CDR3 extends over 14 amino acids. Here the CDR3 reads CASSRAQIVGAQFF. The CDR3 nucleotides are TGTGCCAGCAGCCGCGCCCAGATCGTCGGAGCGCAGTTCTTC.

The chain recombines TRBV23-1 with TRBJ2-2, with D possibly being TRBD1 (5 bases). TRBV23-1 carries the ORF label, with uncertain function. This CDR3 region has 15 residues. The V gene lost 5 bases and the J gene lost 7 bases, with 17 bases spanning the gap. The DNA of the CDR3 is TGCGCCAGCAGTAGAGCAGGGCTATCAATCGGGGAGCTGTTTTTT. Encoded protein: CASSRAGLSIGELFF.

The rearrangement links TRBV2 to TRBJ2-3; 9 nucleotides match TRBD1. Germline CDR1 reads SNHLY; CDR2 reads FYNNEI. The ends lost 8 bases at V and 5 bases at J; junction bases unmatched: 2. This CDR3 comprises 12 residues. CDR3 DNA: TGTGCCAGCCAGGACAGGGGAGATACGCAGTATTTT. It yields the protein CASQDRGDTQYF.

This chain joins TRBV30 and TRBJ1-2, with D perhaps matching TRBD1 (6 bases). Trimming removed 2 bases at V and 4 bases at J, with 8 bases between. This CDR3 is built from 12 residues. Germline V gives CDR1 GTSNPN, CDR2 SVGIG (reference sequence). The CDR3 DNA reads TGTGCCTGGAGTACAGGGAGCTATGGCTACACCTTC. Amino acids: CAWSTGSYGYTF.

This clone was observed a handful of times. The chain joins TRBV5-1 to TRBJ2-3; possible D gene TRBD2, 5 bases. The CDR3 loop spans 14 amino acids. Germline CDR1 is SGHRS and CDR2 is YFSETQ. Trimming removed 5 bases from V and 4 bases from J, with 14 bases in between. CDR3 sequence: CASSRASGADTQYF. CDR3 sequence (DNA): TGCGCCAGCAGTCGTGCCAGCGGAGCAGATACGCAGTATTTT.